This T cell receptor (beta chain) stems from a study of identical twins. Germline CDR1 is SQVTM and CDR2 is ANQGSEA. CDR3 length: 15 amino acids. V lost 3 bases and J lost 6, with 18 bases in between. TCRdb redid the calling of the 5' RACE reads with MiXCR, one entry per CDR3 protein. This table has 400,000 to 550,000 distinct CDR3 sequences, more than 20% appearing once. The data also belong to a second study, concerning T cells expressing NK-cell markers. That paper adds: Several experiments confined sorting to alpha-beta TCR T cells with an anti-gamma-delta TCR antibody. Roughly six donors showed dominant NKG2C+ clonotypes comprising roughly 1.0-7.5% of their CD8+ T cells.

The clonotype comes from a woman younger than 30 in good health. V and J are TRBV29-1 and TRBJ2-4; D is unresolved. The sequencing sample was made of CD4+ T cells sorted from blood. CDR3 sequence reads: CSVEVPKQSLNIQYF. Written as DNA, the CDR3 is TGCAGCGTTGAGGTCCCCAAACAGTCCCTAAACATTCAGTACTTC. The full variable domain, its missing parts supplied by reference TRBV29-1 and TRBJ2-4, is SAVISQKPSRDICQRGTSLTIQCQVDSQVTMMFWYRQQPGQSLTLIATANQGSEATYESGFVIDKFPISRPNLTFSTLTVSNMSPEDSSIYLCSVEVPKQSLNIQYFGAGTRLSVL.